This is a list of T cell receptor beta chains from one sample in a study of post-analysis software for immune sequencing data. TCRdb re-analysed the PCR reads in MiXCR, keeping a single row per CDR3 protein. The sample consists of about 810,000 distinct CDR3 sequences, about 50% of them appearing once. Sequencing was carried out using blood. These receptor sequences come from a girl aged 10 to 17 with multiple sclerosis. Both conserved end residues are part of each CDR3. Each record gives: D gene, J gene, clone size, V gene, CDR3 length, CDR3 protein, CDR3 DNA. A D gene is named only where the DNA matches it firmly. Size tells how often a clone was seen (once, few, many) or the class of an expanded clone, and some rows leave it out.

d_call: NA; j_call: TRBJ2-1; clone_size: NA; v_call: TRBV20-1; cdr3_length: 11; cdr3_aa: CSARVGNEQFF; cdr3_nt: TGCAGTGCTAGAGTGGGCAATGAGCAGTTCTTC
d_call: TRBD2; j_call: TRBJ2-7; clone_size: NA; v_call: TRBV20-1; cdr3_length: 14; cdr3_aa: CSASPTSGSYEQYF; cdr3_nt: TGCAGTGCTTCTCCGACTAGCGGCTCCTACGAGCAGTACTTC
d_call: TRBD2; j_call: TRBJ2-7; clone_size: NA; v_call: TRBV12-3/TRBV12-4; cdr3_length: 15; cdr3_aa: CASRLSGRRHYEQYF; cdr3_nt: TGTGCCAGCAGATTGAGCGGGAGGAGACACTACGAGCAGTACTTC
d_call: NA; j_call: TRBJ2-7; clone_size: few; v_call: TRBV4-1; cdr3_length: 13; cdr3_aa: CASSQAPGIEQYF; cdr3_nt: TGCGCCAGCAGCCAAGCCCCCGGGATCGAGCAGTACTTC
d_call: NA; j_call: TRBJ2-7; clone_size: NA; v_call: TRBV19; cdr3_length: 13; cdr3_aa: CASQQGFKDEQYF; cdr3_nt: TGTGCCAGCCAACAGGGCTTTAAGGACGAGCAGTACTTC
d_call: NA; j_call: TRBJ1-2; clone_size: few; v_call: TRBV15; cdr3_length: 15; cdr3_aa: CATSRDKGIGYGYTF; cdr3_nt: TGTGCCACCAGCAGAGATAAGGGCATCGGTTATGGCTACACCTTC
d_call: NA; j_call: TRBJ2-7; clone_size: NA; v_call: TRBV7-2; cdr3_length: 15; cdr3_aa: CASSPQGLRPYEQYF; cdr3_nt: TGTGCCAGCAGCCCTCAGGGGCTTAGACCCTACGAGCAGTACTTC
d_call: NA; j_call: TRBJ1-5; clone_size: NA; v_call: TRBV7-2; cdr3_length: 15; cdr3_aa: CASSPVGFGNQPQHF; cdr3_nt: TGTGCCAGCAGCCCCGTGGGGTTTGGGAATCAGCCCCAGCATTTT
d_call: TRBD1; j_call: TRBJ2-5; clone_size: NA; v_call: TRBV29-1; cdr3_length: 15; cdr3_aa: CSVEEADRAQETQYF; cdr3_nt: TGCAGCGTTGAAGAGGCGGACAGGGCTCAAGAGACCCAGTACTTC
d_call: NA; j_call: TRBJ2-1; clone_size: once; v_call: TRBV4-1; cdr3_length: 16; cdr3_aa: CASSQVIQRTYNEQFF; cdr3_nt: TGCGCCAGCAGCCAAGTCATACAGCGAACCTACAATGAGCAGTTCTTC
d_call: TRBD2; j_call: TRBJ2-7; clone_size: once; v_call: TRBV30; cdr3_length: 14; cdr3_aa: CAWSALAGVDEQYF; cdr3_nt: TGTGCCTGGAGTGCCCTAGCGGGAGTCGACGAGCAGTACTTC
d_call: TRBD2; j_call: TRBJ2-7; clone_size: NA; v_call: TRBV3-1; cdr3_length: 15; cdr3_aa: CASSQRTSGGFEQYF; cdr3_nt: TGTGCCAGCAGCCAACGGACTAGCGGGGGATTCGAGCAGTACTTC
d_call: NA; j_call: TRBJ1-2; clone_size: few; v_call: TRBV10-3; cdr3_length: 13; cdr3_aa: CAISESTNYGYTF; cdr3_nt: TGTGCCATCAGTGAGTCGACGAACTATGGCTACACCTTC
d_call: NA; j_call: TRBJ2-7; clone_size: few; v_call: TRBV12-3/TRBV12-4; cdr3_length: 13; cdr3_aa: CASSRENNYEQYF; cdr3_nt: TGTGCCAGCAGTCGGGAGAATAACTACGAGCAGTACTTC
d_call: NA; j_call: TRBJ2-5; clone_size: NA; v_call: TRBV29-1; cdr3_length: 14; cdr3_aa: CSVLGGRNGETQYF; cdr3_nt: TGCAGCGTTCTTGGGGGCCGAAACGGGGAGACCCAGTACTTC
d_call: TRBD1; j_call: TRBJ1-2; clone_size: once; v_call: TRBV7-2; cdr3_length: 15; cdr3_aa: CASSRTGVANYGYTF; cdr3_nt: TGTGCCAGCAGCCGGACAGGGGTGGCTAACTATGGCTACACCTTC
d_call: TRBD2; j_call: TRBJ2-1; clone_size: many; v_call: TRBV3-1; cdr3_length: 16; cdr3_aa: CASSPLGSGVYNEQFF; cdr3_nt: TGTGCCAGCAGCCCGCTCGGTAGCGGGGTTTACAATGAGCAGTTCTTC
d_call: NA; j_call: TRBJ2-1; clone_size: NA; v_call: TRBV5-1; cdr3_length: 14; cdr3_aa: CASSQGTAHNEQFF; cdr3_nt: TGCGCCAGCAGCCAAGGGACGGCCCACAATGAGCAGTTCTTC
d_call: NA; j_call: TRBJ2-7; clone_size: NA; v_call: TRBV20-1; cdr3_length: 14; cdr3_aa: CSATGNQGSYEQYF; cdr3_nt: TGCAGTGCTACTGGCAACCAAGGCTCCTACGAGCAGTACTTC
d_call: NA; j_call: TRBJ2-1; clone_size: NA; v_call: TRBV9; cdr3_length: 15; cdr3_aa: CASSPGANQEDEQFF; cdr3_nt: TGTGCCAGCAGCCCTGGGGCTAACCAGGAGGATGAGCAGTTCTTC
d_call: NA; j_call: TRBJ1-2; clone_size: NA; v_call: TRBV10-3; cdr3_length: 14; cdr3_aa: CAISQDRSNYGYTF; cdr3_nt: TGTGCCATCAGTCAGGACAGATCGAACTATGGCTACACCTTC
d_call: NA; j_call: TRBJ1-2; clone_size: few; v_call: TRBV2; cdr3_length: 13; cdr3_aa: CASSEALGPGYTF; cdr3_nt: TGTGCCAGCAGTGAAGCGCTCGGGCCTGGCTACACCTTC
d_call: TRBD2; j_call: TRBJ2-1; clone_size: NA; v_call: TRBV20-1; cdr3_length: 16; cdr3_aa: CSVPTGVAGGRRGQFF; cdr3_nt: TGCAGTGTCCCAACCGGGGTAGCGGGAGGTAGGAGGGGGCAGTTCTTC
d_call: TRBD1; j_call: TRBJ2-7; clone_size: few; v_call: TRBV5-1; cdr3_length: 14; cdr3_aa: CASTIGEGAYEQYF; cdr3_nt: TGCGCCAGCACGATCGGAGAGGGGGCGTACGAGCAGTACTTC
d_call: NA; j_call: TRBJ2-3; clone_size: NA; v_call: TRBV12-5; cdr3_length: 13; cdr3_aa: CASDKSSGDTQYF; cdr3_nt: TGTGCTAGTGATAAATCCAGCGGAGATACGCAGTATTTT
d_call: TRBD2; j_call: TRBJ2-3; clone_size: NA; v_call: TRBV29-1; cdr3_length: 13; cdr3_aa: CSVVAGGRNTQYF; cdr3_nt: TGCAGCGTTGTTGCGGGAGGGAGAAATACGCAGTATTTT
d_call: NA; j_call: TRBJ2-1; clone_size: NA; v_call: TRBV6-1; cdr3_length: 17; cdr3_aa: CASSTTYRVGSYNEQFF; cdr3_nt: TGTGCCAGCAGTACGACATACAGGGTTGGCTCCTACAATGAGCAGTTCTTC
d_call: NA; j_call: TRBJ2-1; clone_size: NA; v_call: TRBV28; cdr3_length: 14; cdr3_aa: CASSFNRLYNEQFF; cdr3_nt: TGTGCCAGCAGTTTTAACAGGTTGTACAATGAGCAGTTCTTC
d_call: NA; j_call: TRBJ2-7; clone_size: NA; v_call: TRBV20-1; cdr3_length: 14; cdr3_aa: CSARARAPPSEQYF; cdr3_nt: TGCAGTGCTAGAGCAAGGGCCCCCCCCAGCGAGCAGTACTTC
d_call: NA; j_call: TRBJ1-2; clone_size: NA; v_call: TRBV29-1; cdr3_length: 14; cdr3_aa: CSVEGYPPDYGYTF; cdr3_nt: TGCAGCGTTGAAGGCTACCCGCCGGACTATGGCTACACCTTC
d_call: NA; j_call: TRBJ2-6; clone_size: NA; v_call: TRBV10-2; cdr3_length: 15; cdr3_aa: CASSGPVPGANVLTF; cdr3_nt: TGCGCCAGCAGTGGACCGGTCCCGGGGGCCAACGTCCTGACTTTC
d_call: TRBD1; j_call: TRBJ1-2; clone_size: NA; v_call: TRBV5-1; cdr3_length: 18; cdr3_aa: CASSIGPGTGVNTYGYTF; cdr3_nt: TGCGCCAGCAGCATTGGACCCGGGACAGGGGTTAATACCTATGGCTACACCTTC
d_call: NA; j_call: TRBJ2-3; clone_size: NA; v_call: TRBV24-1; cdr3_length: 14; cdr3_aa: CATSAQPDTDTQYF; cdr3_nt: TGTGCCACCAGTGCACAACCTGACACAGATACGCAGTATTTT
d_call: TRBD2; j_call: TRBJ2-3; clone_size: NA; v_call: TRBV4-2; cdr3_length: 21; cdr3_aa: CASSQDASRWSAGGDTDTQYF; cdr3_nt: TGTGCCAGCAGCCAAGATGCGTCCAGATGGTCAGCGGGGGGGGACACAGATACGCAGTATTTT
d_call: NA; j_call: TRBJ2-3; clone_size: NA; v_call: TRBV29-1; cdr3_length: 12; cdr3_aa: CSVRGSEDTQYF; cdr3_nt: TGCAGCGTTCGAGGGTCTGAAGATACGCAGTATTTT
d_call: NA; j_call: TRBJ1-6; clone_size: few; v_call: TRBV14; cdr3_length: 16; cdr3_aa: CASSQDYGVINSPLHF; cdr3_nt: TGTGCCAGCAGCCAAGATTACGGGGTTATTAATTCACCCCTCCACTTT
d_call: TRBD2; j_call: TRBJ2-1; clone_size: NA; v_call: TRBV7-3; cdr3_length: 14; cdr3_aa: CASSVSGGGSEQFF; cdr3_nt: TGTGCCAGCAGCGTTAGCGGGGGGGGAAGTGAGCAGTTCTTC
d_call: NA; j_call: TRBJ1-2; clone_size: NA; v_call: TRBV20-1; cdr3_length: 13; cdr3_aa: CSARPREVHGYTF; cdr3_nt: TGCAGTGCTAGGCCCAGGGAGGTCCATGGCTACACCTTC
d_call: TRBD1; j_call: TRBJ1-5; clone_size: few; v_call: TRBV12-5; cdr3_length: 18; cdr3_aa: CASGLVRSTGEVNQPQHF; cdr3_nt: TGTGCTAGTGGTTTGGTAAGGTCAACAGGGGAGGTCAATCAGCCCCAGCATTTT
d_call: NA; j_call: TRBJ2-2; clone_size: NA; v_call: TRBV20-1; cdr3_length: 12; cdr3_aa: CSAQGRTGELFF; cdr3_nt: TGCAGTGCTCAGGGGAGGACCGGGGAGCTGTTTTTT
d_call: NA; j_call: TRBJ2-1; clone_size: NA; v_call: TRBV20-1; cdr3_length: 16; cdr3_aa: CSAVSPQGSSYNEQFF; cdr3_nt: TGCAGTGCCGTCTCCCCCCAGGGGAGCTCCTACAATGAGCAGTTCTTC
d_call: TRBD1; j_call: TRBJ1-2; clone_size: NA; v_call: TRBV18; cdr3_length: 14; cdr3_aa: CASSPDRDRNGYTF; cdr3_nt: TGTGCCAGCTCACCCGACCGGGACAGAAATGGCTACACCTTC
d_call: NA; j_call: TRBJ1-2; clone_size: NA; v_call: TRBV29-1; cdr3_length: 11; cdr3_aa: CSVLPRNGYTF; cdr3_nt: TGCAGCGTTTTACCCAGGAATGGCTACACCTTC
d_call: NA; j_call: TRBJ2-3; clone_size: few; v_call: TRBV7-9; cdr3_length: 14; cdr3_aa: CASRQTGSTDTQYF; cdr3_nt: TGTGCCAGCAGGCAAACGGGCTCCACAGATACGCAGTATTTT
d_call: NA; j_call: TRBJ2-1; clone_size: NA; v_call: TRBV27; cdr3_length: 14; cdr3_aa: CASRLDSSYNEQFF; cdr3_nt: TGTGCCAGCAGGTTAGATAGCTCCTACAATGAGCAGTTCTTC
d_call: NA; j_call: TRBJ1-2; clone_size: NA; v_call: TRBV4-2; cdr3_length: 16; cdr3_aa: CASSQGGKGLVFGYTF; cdr3_nt: TGTGCCAGCAGCCAAGGGGGGAAGGGGCTGGTTTTTGGCTACACCTTC
d_call: NA; j_call: TRBJ1-2; clone_size: NA; v_call: TRBV12-3/TRBV12-4; cdr3_length: 15; cdr3_aa: CASSLGTEYLYGYTF; cdr3_nt: TGTGCCAGCAGTCTGGGGACGGAATATTTATATGGCTACACCTTC
d_call: NA; j_call: TRBJ2-5; clone_size: few; v_call: TRBV7-2; cdr3_length: 16; cdr3_aa: CASSPKFTQLQETQYF; cdr3_nt: TGTGCCAGCAGCCCTAAATTCACGCAGCTGCAAGAGACCCAGTACTTC
d_call: TRBD2; j_call: TRBJ2-5; clone_size: NA; v_call: TRBV7-3; cdr3_length: 17; cdr3_aa: CASSLVGGNGGGETQYF; cdr3_nt: TGTGCCAGCAGCTTAGTCGGCGGTAACGGCGGGGGGGAGACCCAGTACTTC
d_call: TRBD1; j_call: TRBJ2-5; clone_size: NA; v_call: TRBV7-2; cdr3_length: 15; cdr3_aa: CASSLGGTGVETQYF; cdr3_nt: TGTGCCAGCAGCTTAGGTGGGACAGGGGTGGAGACCCAGTACTTC
d_call: TRBD1; j_call: TRBJ2-5; clone_size: NA; v_call: TRBV20-1; cdr3_length: 15; cdr3_aa: CSARGGTGFHDGQYF; cdr3_nt: TGCAGTGCTAGAGGGGGGACAGGGTTTCACGATGGCCAGTACTTC
d_call: NA; j_call: TRBJ2-1; clone_size: NA; v_call: TRBV25-1; cdr3_length: 16; cdr3_aa: CASSPKGQPSYNGQFF; cdr3_nt: TGTGCCAGCAGTCCAAAAGGGCAGCCCAGCTACAATGGGCAGTTCTTC
d_call: TRBD1; j_call: TRBJ2-7; clone_size: few; v_call: TRBV12-3/TRBV12-4; cdr3_length: 13; cdr3_aa: CASSMQGAREQYF; cdr3_nt: TGTGCCAGCAGTATGCAGGGGGCAAGGGAGCAGTACTTC
d_call: NA; j_call: TRBJ2-1; clone_size: NA; v_call: TRBV7-3; cdr3_length: 18; cdr3_aa: CASSLVPGSHYIGNEQFF; cdr3_nt: TGTGCCAGCAGCTTAGTCCCAGGAAGCCATTACATCGGCAATGAGCAGTTCTTC